A selection of T cell receptor beta chains follows, all from one sample in a study of control samples from healthy donors and cancer patients. The method was immunoSEQ multiplex PCR; TCRdb's version includes in-frame clones alone and lacks a portion of them. The data show 150,000 or so clones, with more than 85% seen just once and 5.8% held by the top ten. Sequenced sample: blood. These receptors originate from a young man in good health. Both conserved end residues are part of each CDR3. A D gene is named only where the DNA matches it firmly. A clone size is listed for some rows: how often the clone was seen (once, few, many), or a class if it is expanded.

CDR3aa | CDR3nt | d_gene | j_gene | v_gene | abundance
CASSPTGAYEQYF | TGCGCCAGCAGCCCGACAGGGGCCTACGAGCAGTACTTC | TRBD1 | TRBJ2-7 | TRBV5-1 | once
CASIQGVEGEAFF | TGTGCCAGCATACAGGGGGTTGAAGGTGAAGCTTTCTTT | TRBD1 | TRBJ1-1 | TRBV9 | NA
CASSPQTGAAYGYTF | TGTGCCAGCAGCCCGCAGACAGGGGCGGCCTATGGCTACACCTTC | TRBD1 | TRBJ1-2 | TRBV5-4 | NA
CASAQGMETQYF | TGCGCCAGCGCACAGGGGATGGAGACCCAGTACTTC | TRBD1 | TRBJ2-5 | TRBV10-2 | few
CASSSGSANTEAFF | TGTGCCAGTAGTAGTGGCAGCGCAAACACTGAAGCTTTCTTT | NA | TRBJ1-1 | TRBV19 | NA
CASSLEGRGNQPQHF | TGTGCCAGCAGTTTAGAGGGCAGGGGCAATCAGCCCCAGCATTTT | NA | TRBJ1-5 | TRBV28 | NA
CASSSGTQSSYEQYF | TGTGCCAGCAGTTCTGGGACTCAGAGCTCCTACGAGCAGTACTTC | NA | TRBJ2-7 | TRBV6-6 | NA
CASSSSGRANGELFF | TGTGCCAGCAGCTCGAGCGGGAGGGCCAACGGGGAGCTGTTTTTT | TRBD2 | TRBJ2-2 | TRBV7-2 | NA
CASSSGAWGYTF | TGTGCCAGCAGCTCCGGGGCTTGGGGCTACACCTTC | NA | TRBJ1-2 | TRBV6-7 | once
CASSLAPGLAARNEQFF | TGTGCCAGCAGCTTAGCTCCGGGACTAGCGGCCAGAAATGAGCAGTTCTTC | TRBD2 | TRBJ2-1 | TRBV7-9 | NA
CASSLGRVGDTEAFF | TGTGCCAGCAGCTTAGGCAGGGTTGGGGACACTGAAGCTTTCTTT | NA | TRBJ1-1 | TRBV7-8 | once
CSASIGQHYGYTF | TGCAGTGCTAGTATCGGACAGCACTATGGCTACACCTTC | NA | TRBJ1-2 | TRBV20-1 | NA
CASSQGAVGFRGEKLFF | TGTGCCAGCAGCCAAGGAGCTGTCGGGTTCCGGGGTGAAAAACTGTTTTTT | NA | TRBJ1-4 | TRBV3-1/TRBV3-2 | NA
CATSRGRGGGYNEQYF | TGTGCCACCAGCCGAGGGCGGGGAGGGGGTTACAACGAGCAGTACTTC | NA | TRBJ2-7 | TRBV15 | NA
CASGLVEGQGVSNQPQHF | TGTGCTAGTGGTTTGGTAGAAGGACAGGGCGTTAGCAATCAGCCCCAGCATTTT | TRBD1 | TRBJ1-5 | TRBV12-5 | NA
CASKGRGNGSPLHF | TGTGCCAGTAAGGGGCGCGGGAACGGTTCACCCCTCCACTTT | NA | TRBJ1-6 | TRBV6-6 | NA
CASSRLEPSGGPQETQYF | TGCGCCAGCAGCCGCCTGGAGCCCAGCGGCGGGCCCCAAGAGACCCAGTACTTC | NA | TRBJ2-5 | TRBV4-1 | NA
CAWSAGALSNNQPQHF | TGTGCCTGGAGTGCTGGAGCGCTATCCAACAATCAGCCCCAGCATTTT | NA | TRBJ1-5 | TRBV30 | NA
CASSWGPGQGIEQAFF | TGTGCCAGCAGCTGGGGACCGGGACAGGGTATTGAGCAAGCTTTCTTT | TRBD1 | TRBJ1-1 | TRBV9 | NA
CAISGGTGKFGANVLTF | TGTGCCATCAGTGGCGGGACAGGGAAGTTCGGGGCCAACGTCCTGACTTTC | TRBD1 | TRBJ2-6 | TRBV10-3 | NA
CASKSGGFTEAFF | TGTGCCAGCAAATCAGGGGGATTTACTGAAGCTTTCTTT | TRBD1 | TRBJ1-1 | TRBV27 | NA
CASSPTAANTGELFF | TGTGCCAGCAGCCCGACGGCTGCGAACACCGGGGAGCTGTTTTTT | NA | TRBJ2-2 | TRBV11-3 | NA
CATRRGITYEQYF | TGTGCCACCAGACGGGGGATCACCTACGAGCAGTACTTC | NA | TRBJ2-7 | TRBV19 | NA
CASSAIVGGGLTEAFF | TGTGCCAGCAGCGCCATAGTGGGGGGAGGGCTCACTGAAGCTTTCTTT | NA | TRBJ1-1 | TRBV9 | NA
CASSRQGFQEKLFF | TGTGCCAGCAGTAGACAGGGGTTTCAAGAAAAACTGTTTTTT | TRBD1 | TRBJ1-4 | TRBV28 | NA
CASSSRPFGGTEAFF | TGTGCCAGCAGCTCCCGGCCGTTCGGTGGGACTGAAGCTTTCTTT | NA | TRBJ1-1 | TRBV5-6 | NA
CASSRDRGYEQYF | TGCGCCAGCAGTCGGGACAGGGGCTACGAGCAGTACTTC | TRBD1 | TRBJ2-7 | TRBV4-3 | NA
CASSYPGGINEQFF | TGTGCCAGCAGTTACCCCGGCGGGATCAATGAGCAGTTCTTC | NA | TRBJ2-1 | TRBV27 | NA
CATSDLGLAFGELFF | TGTGCCACCAGTGATTTGGGACTAGCTTTCGGGGAGCTGTTTTTT | TRBD2 | TRBJ2-2 | TRBV24-1 | NA
CASTQGGRTTNEKLFF | TGTGCCAGCACCCAGGGCGGGAGAACAACTAATGAAAAACTGTTTTTT | NA | TRBJ1-4 | TRBV2 | NA
CASSPIRGGVYDTQYF | TGTGCCAGCAGCCCTATCCGAGGGGGGGTTTACGATACGCAGTATTTT | NA | TRBJ2-3 | TRBV7-2 | NA
CASSINTEYEQYF | TGTGCCAGCAGCATAAATACAGAGTACGAGCAGTACTTC | NA | TRBJ2-7 | TRBV5-4 | few
CASSPRGPAETQYF | TGTGCCAGCAGCCCACGGGGACCTGCTGAGACCCAGTACTTC | NA | TRBJ2-5 | TRBV11-3 | NA
CASSGGSGTGAGEQYF | TGTGCCAGCAGCGGGGGATCCGGGACAGGGGCGGGGGAGCAGTACTTC | TRBD1 | TRBJ2-7 | TRBV7-9 | NA
CASSWERKTEAFF | TGTGCCAGCAGTTGGGAAAGGAAAACTGAAGCTTTCTTT | NA | TRBJ1-1 | TRBV27 | NA
CASSQDSRRAAKHGYTF | TGTGCCAGCAGCCAAGATAGTCGCCGGGCGGCAAAGCATGGCTACACCTTC | NA | TRBJ1-2 | TRBV14 | NA
CASSPSGAGGYEQFF | TGTGCCAGCAGTCCTAGCGGGGCGGGGGGCTATGAGCAGTTCTTC | TRBD2 | TRBJ2-1 | TRBV27 | NA
CASSGGFSGTYEQYF | TGTGCCAGCAGCGGAGGATTTAGCGGAACCTACGAGCAGTACTTC | NA | TRBJ2-7 | TRBV5-6 | NA
CASSQVTGGGTDTQYF | TGTGCCAGCAGCCAAGTCACAGGTGGTGGCACAGATACGCAGTATTTT | NA | TRBJ2-3 | TRBV4-2 | NA
CASSYSANLLAFF | TGTGCCAGCAGTTACTCGGCGAATCTGCTGGCTTTCTTT | NA | TRBJ1-1 | TRBV6-6 | few
CASSLEATDYGYTF | TGTGCCAGCAGCTTGGAAGCCACAGACTATGGATACACCTTC | NA | TRBJ1-2 | TRBV5-4 | NA
CASSATGFGGEAFF | TGTGCCAGCAGCGCTACAGGCTTTGGGGGTGAAGCTTTCTTT | NA | TRBJ1-1 | TRBV6-5 | NA
CASSLRGGGNQPQHF | TGTGCCAGCAGTTTGAGAGGGGGAGGGAATCAGCCCCAGCATTTT | NA | TRBJ1-5 | TRBV27 | NA
CASSILGPGPQHF | TGTGCCAGTAGTATACTCGGTCCTGGGCCCCAGCATTTT | NA | TRBJ1-5 | TRBV19 | NA
CASLRRGTDIYYTF | TGTGCCAGCCTCCGCAGAGGGACCGATATTTACTACACCTTC | NA | TRBJ1-2 | TRBV2 | NA
CASSFLDRVHEQYF | TGTGCCAGCAGTTTCTTGGACAGGGTGCACGAGCAGTACTTC | TRBD1 | TRBJ2-7 | TRBV28 | once
CASSLRSPSIRGLRLDWGYTF | TGTGCCAGCAGTTTACGCAGCCCATCTATCAGGGGCTTGAGATTGGATTGGGGCTACACCTTC | NA | TRBJ1-2 | TRBV27 | NA
CASSRDLYGYGYTF | TGTGCCAGCAGTCGGGACCTATACGGCTATGGCTACACCTTC | NA | TRBJ1-2 | TRBV28 | NA
CASRARSDLSGNTIYF | TGTGCCAGCAGGGCCCGTTCGGACCTCTCTGGAAACACCATATATTTT | NA | TRBJ1-3 | TRBV3-1/TRBV3-2 | NA